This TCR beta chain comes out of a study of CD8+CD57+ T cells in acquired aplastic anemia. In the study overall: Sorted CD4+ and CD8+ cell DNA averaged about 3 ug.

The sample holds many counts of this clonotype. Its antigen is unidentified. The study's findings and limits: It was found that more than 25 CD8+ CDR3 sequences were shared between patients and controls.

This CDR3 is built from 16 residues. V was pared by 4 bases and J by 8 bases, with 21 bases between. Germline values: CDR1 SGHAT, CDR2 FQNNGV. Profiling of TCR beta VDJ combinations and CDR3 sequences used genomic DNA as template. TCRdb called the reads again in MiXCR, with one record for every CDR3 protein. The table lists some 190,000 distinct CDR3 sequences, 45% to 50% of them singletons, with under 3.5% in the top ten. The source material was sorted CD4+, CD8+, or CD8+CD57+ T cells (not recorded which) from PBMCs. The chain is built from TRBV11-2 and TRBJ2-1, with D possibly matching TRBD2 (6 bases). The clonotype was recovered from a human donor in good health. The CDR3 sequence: CASSSRGTSTVDEQFF. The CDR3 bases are TGTGCCAGCAGCTCACGCGGGACCAGTACTGTTGATGAGCAGTTCTTC. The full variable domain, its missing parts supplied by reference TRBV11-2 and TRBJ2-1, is EAGVAQSPRYKIIEKRQSVAFWCNPISGHATLYWYQQILGQGPKLLIQFQNNGVVDDSQLPKDRFSAERLKGVDSTLKIQPAKLEDSAVYLCASSSRGTSTVDEQFFGPGTRLTVL.